This T cell receptor beta chain emerged from a study of blood T cell repertoires in COVID-19. This clone was picked up one time. TCRdb keeps only in-frame clones here, not all; method: immunoSEQ multiplex PCR. Of about 370,000 clones listed, roughly 90% are singletons. There are 15 residues in the CDR3. The V and J ends lost 4 bases and 5 bases respectively, with 15 bases between them. Germline V CDR1 and CDR2: SNHLY, FYNNEI. Sequenced: peripheral blood. The sequence was collected from a woman in her thirties with COVID-19, enrolled during active disease. The chain uses TRBV2 and TRBJ2-1; D is possibly TRBD2 (6 bases). In DNA, the CDR3 is TGTGCCAGCAGTGTAGGACTACCGAAAAACAATGAGCAGTTCTTC. It translates to CASSVGLPKNNEQFF.